Listed below are T cell receptor beta chains from one sample, sequenced in a study of blood T cells in healthy people across ages. TCRdb called the 5' RACE reads again in MiXCR, with one record for every CDR3 protein. The sample has approximately 850,000 distinct CDR3 sequences, 55% to 75% seen once. Sequenced sample: blood. The source is a man younger than 40 in good health. The CDR3 runs from the conserved cysteine through the conserved F or W. The D gene is left open where the match is weak. Size is stated for part of the rows, as once, few or many counts, or as a class when the clone is expanded.

clone_size	v_call	j_call	d_call	cdr3_aa	cdr3_nt
-	TRBV24-1	TRBJ2-5	TRBD2	CATEIGTSGTNEQYF	TGTGCCACTGAGATCGGGACTAGCGGGACGAATGAGCAGTACTTC
-	TRBV20-1	TRBJ2-3	-	CSARWIRGSSTDTQYF	TGCAGTGCTAGATGGATCCGAGGCTCTAGCACAGATACGCAGTATTTT
few	TRBV7-9	TRBJ2-7	-	CASSLGGSNEQYF	TGTGCCAGCAGCTTAGGGGGTAGCAATGAGCAGTACTTC
-	TRBV29-1	TRBJ2-3	TRBD1	CSVEPGQGADTQYF	TGCAGCGTTGAGCCGGGACAGGGGGCAGATACGCAGTATTTT
-	TRBV28	TRBJ2-7	TRBD2	CASSLRAGGLSYEQYF	TGTGCCAGCAGTTTACGGGCGGGAGGGCTTTCCTACGAGCAGTACTTC
-	TRBV9	TRBJ2-3	-	CASTPESQRTDTQYF	TGTGCCAGCACCCCAGAATCACAGAGGACAGATACGCAGTATTTT
-	TRBV10-3	TRBJ2-1	-	CATQYSSNSYNEQFF	TGTGCCACGCAGTATAGCTCGAACTCCTACAATGAGCAGTTCTTC
once	TRBV6-1	TRBJ1-1	-	CASSTIRAEVFF	TGTGCCAGCAGTACCATCCGGGCCGAAGTTTTCTTT
-	TRBV20-1	TRBJ2-1	TRBD2	CSARDVGGDYNEQFF	TGCAGTGCTAGGGACGTGGGGGGGGACTACAATGAGCAGTTCTTC
-	TRBV12-3/TRBV12-4	TRBJ1-2	TRBD1	CASSETGTADGYTF	TGTGCCAGCAGCGAAACGGGGACAGCTGATGGCTACACCTTC
-	TRBV7-2	TRBJ2-1	-	CASSFGGVEQFF	TGTGCCAGCAGCTTCGGCGGCGTGGAGCAGTTCTTC
few	TRBV29-1	TRBJ2-1	TRBD2	CSVVGTTGGESYNEQFF	TGCAGCGTTGTCGGGACCACTGGGGGGGAGTCCTACAATGAGCAGTTCTTC
-	TRBV6-5	TRBJ2-3	-	CASRTELSTDTQYF	TGTGCCAGCAGAACAGAGCTTAGCACAGATACGCAGTATTTT
-	TRBV30	TRBJ2-4	-	CAWSHRAYYEQYF	TGTGCCTGGAGTCATAGGGCCTACTACGAGCAGTACTTT
few	TRBV20-1	TRBJ2-1	TRBD2	CSPTSVSYNEQFF	TGCAGTCCTACTAGCGTATCCTACAATGAGCAGTTCTTC
once	TRBV7-2	TRBJ2-3	-	CASSLGVTADTQYF	TGTGCCAGCAGCTTAGGAGTGACGGCAGATACGCAGTATTTT
few	TRBV6-5	TRBJ2-1	-	CASSYLRPPDDEQFF	TGTGCCAGCAGTTACCTAAGGCCTCCGGACGATGAGCAGTTCTTC
-	TRBV11-1	TRBJ2-1	TRBD2	CASSPTSLNHNEQFF	TGTGCCAGCAGCCCGACTAGCCTCAACCACAATGAGCAGTTCTTC
few	TRBV20-1	TRBJ1-2	-	CSAPSSGSVSYGYTF	TGCAGTGCCCCGAGTTCCGGGAGCGTAAGCTATGGCTACACCTTC
-	TRBV7-2	TRBJ2-5	TRBD2	CASSLELAGGEQYF	TGTGCCAGCAGCTTAGAACTAGCGGGAGGGGAGCAGTACTTC
-	TRBV12-3/TRBV12-4	TRBJ2-1	-	CASSLGSFDEQFF	TGTGCCAGCAGTTTAGGTTCCTTCGATGAGCAGTTCTTC
-	TRBV7-9	TRBJ1-2	-	CASSLAGSEGYGYTF	TGTGCCAGCAGCTTAGCTGGGTCGGAGGGCTATGGCTACACCTTC
-	TRBV7-9	TRBJ2-7	TRBD1	CASSRGQPHEQYF	TGTGCCAGCAGCCGGGGACAGCCCCACGAGCAGTACTTC
few	TRBV10-3	TRBJ1-2	TRBD1	CAISDHDRGLRKDTF	TGTGCCATCAGTGACCATGACAGGGGGCTTAGAAAGGACACCTTC
few	TRBV7-2	TRBJ2-7	TRBD1	CASSLVGWTGDSYEQYF	TGTGCCAGCAGCTTAGTCGGATGGACAGGGGATTCCTACGAGCAGTACTTC
-	TRBV29-1	TRBJ2-1	-	CSVEGGRLTEQFF	TGCAGCGTTGAAGGAGGGCGACTGACTGAGCAGTTCTTC
once	TRBV7-6	TRBJ1-4	TRBD1	CASSPGQGSEKLFF	TGTGCCAGCAGCCCTGGACAGGGGAGTGAAAAACTGTTTTTT
few	TRBV20-1	TRBJ1-1	TRBD1	CSASGQENTEAFF	TGCAGTGCTAGCGGACAGGAGAACACTGAAGCTTTCTTT
-	TRBV7-9	TRBJ2-5	TRBD2	CASSLLLAGETQYF	TGTGCCAGCAGCTTACTCCTAGCGGGAGAGACCCAGTACTTC
-	TRBV7-3	TRBJ2-7	-	CASSYEGSDEQYF	TGTGCCAGCAGCTACGAGGGAAGCGACGAGCAGTACTTC
-	TRBV7-3	TRBJ2-7	TRBD1	CASSPRGGTGNFEQYF	TGTGCCAGCAGCCCCAGAGGTGGGACAGGAAACTTCGAGCAGTACTTC
-	TRBV28	TRBJ2-5	TRBD1	CASTRGTVQETQYF	TGTGCCAGCACCAGAGGGACAGTCCAAGAGACCCAGTACTTC
few	TRBV7-2	TRBJ2-1	-	CASSDSVSSYNEQFF	TGTGCCAGCAGCGATAGCGTAAGCTCCTACAATGAGCAGTTCTTC
-	TRBV27	TRBJ2-4	TRBD2	CASSSPLLLAGGGYIQYF	TGTGCCAGCAGTTCGCCCCTTTTATTAGCGGGAGGGGGATACATTCAGTACTTC
-	TRBV20-1	TRBJ2-2	-	CSASREITGELFF	TGCAGTGCCAGTAGGGAGATAACCGGGGAGCTGTTTTTT
-	TRBV27	TRBJ2-7	TRBD1	CASSPRQGASYEQYF	TGTGCCAGCAGCCCAAGACAGGGGGCCTCCTACGAGCAGTACTTC
few	TRBV7-9	TRBJ2-1	-	CASSSGQVARNEQFF	TGTGCCAGCAGCTCGGGGCAGGTAGCGAGAAATGAGCAGTTCTTC
-	TRBV7-2	TRBJ2-1	TRBD1	CASSPSTGTGFYTSYNEQFF	TGTGCCAGCAGCCCATCAACCGGGACAGGGTTTTATACCTCCTACAATGAGCAGTTCTTC
-	TRBV2	TRBJ1-4	-	CASSADYATNEKLFF	TGTGCCAGCAGTGCAGACTATGCAACTAATGAAAAACTGTTTTTT
-	TRBV10-3	TRBJ1-2	-	CAIAGASGWDGYTF	TGTGCCATCGCAGGGGCTTCGGGTTGGGATGGCTACACCTTC
-	TRBV4-2	TRBJ2-3	TRBD2	CASRPGLAGGGAERGTQYF	TGTGCCAGCAGACCCGGACTAGCGGGAGGGGGGGCCGAAAGAGGTACGCAGTATTTT
-	TRBV7-2	TRBJ2-1	-	CASSLENGVVDEQFF	TGTGCCAGCAGCTTAGAGAACGGGGTGGTCGATGAGCAGTTCTTC
-	TRBV7-9	TRBJ2-7	TRBD2	CASSLGLAALYEQYF	TGTGCCAGCAGCCTCGGACTAGCGGCCCTCTACGAGCAGTACTTC
-	TRBV6-6	TRBJ2-4	-	CASSPLAPSAKNIQYF	TGTGCCAGCAGCCCCTTGGCTCCTTCGGCCAAAAACATTCAGTACTTC
-	TRBV28	TRBJ2-3	-	CASSGGFSTDTQYF	TGTGCCAGCTCAGGCGGGTTTTCCACAGATACGCAGTATTTT
-	TRBV7-9	TRBJ1-1	-	CASSLGIRTAMNTEAFF	TGTGCCAGCAGCTTAGGAATTCGGACAGCCATGAACACTGAAGCTTTCTTT
-	TRBV14	TRBJ2-3	-	CASSYVGESTLYF	TGTGCCAGCAGCTACGTGGGGGAGAGTACGCTGTATTTT
-	TRBV7-9	TRBJ1-2	-	CASSVTQQYGYTF	TGTGCCAGCAGCGTAACACAGCAATATGGCTACACTTTC